Listed below are T cell receptor beta chains from one sample, sequenced in a study of vaccination and CD4 T cells after COVID-19. In TCRdb, the PCR reads were re-called with MiXCR into one record per CDR3 protein. Seen here are 9,500 to 13,000 distinct CDR3 sequences, about 31% observed once, and the top ten hold 9.8%. Their antigen targets remain unknown. The sequenced sample was CD4+ T cells from blood, cultured in vitro, obtained after SARS-CoV-2 vaccination. These receptors were collected from a human donor who had recovered from COVID-19. CDR3s include the opening cysteine and the closing phenylalanine or tryptophan. Fields, in order: V gene, J gene, CDR3 protein.

v_gene: TRBV7-9
j_gene: TRBJ2-7
CDR3aa: CASSLGGADSYEQYF

v_gene: TRBV11-2
j_gene: TRBJ2-7
CDR3aa: CASSSPFTFLDSSYEQYF

v_gene: TRBV25-1
j_gene: TRBJ1-1
CDR3aa: CASTRPGAANTEAFF

v_gene: TRBV6-1
j_gene: TRBJ2-3
CDR3aa: CASTRRGTGTDTQYF

v_gene: TRBV30
j_gene: TRBJ1-4
CDR3aa: CGGNRGSEKLFF

v_gene: TRBV2
j_gene: TRBJ2-7
CDR3aa: CASSTGRVVEQYF

v_gene: TRBV10-3
j_gene: TRBJ2-7
CDR3aa: CAITATSEAEQYF

v_gene: TRBV19
j_gene: TRBJ2-7
CDR3aa: CASSMGLASQPYEQYF

v_gene: TRBV6-5
j_gene: TRBJ2-7
CDR3aa: CASSSQGPPGEQYF

v_gene: TRBV7-9
j_gene: TRBJ1-1
CDR3aa: CASTTATGQNTEAFF

v_gene: TRBV12-3/TRBV12-4
j_gene: TRBJ1-1
CDR3aa: CASSPWGVQGRGTEAFF

v_gene: TRBV28
j_gene: TRBJ1-2
CDR3aa: CASVRDRVGGYTF

v_gene: TRBV18
j_gene: TRBJ1-1
CDR3aa: CASSPTGPEEAFF

v_gene: TRBV6-2/TRBV6-3
j_gene: TRBJ2-1
CDR3aa: CASTDRGFSYNEQFF

v_gene: TRBV27
j_gene: TRBJ2-4
CDR3aa: CAGLLGLSNIQYF

v_gene: TRBV7-2
j_gene: TRBJ2-7
CDR3aa: CASSRRVSSYEQYF

v_gene: TRBV5-1
j_gene: TRBJ1-2
CDR3aa: CASSLGETNSGYTF

v_gene: TRBV7-2
j_gene: TRBJ1-2
CDR3aa: CASSLGAGGASGYTF

v_gene: TRBV27
j_gene: TRBJ2-4
CDR3aa: CASSPTSGGGDKNIQYF

v_gene: TRBV28
j_gene: TRBJ2-1
CDR3aa: CASAEGDRSFNEQFF

v_gene: TRBV7-8
j_gene: TRBJ1-3
CDR3aa: CATAEGSGNTIYF

v_gene: TRBV28
j_gene: TRBJ2-5
CDR3aa: CASSPRTGKREETQYF

v_gene: TRBV2
j_gene: TRBJ2-5
CDR3aa: CASSDWGPQETQYF

v_gene: TRBV4-2
j_gene: TRBJ1-3
CDR3aa: CASSQAAPGTGNTIYF

v_gene: TRBV2
j_gene: TRBJ2-7
CDR3aa: CASSGGSGSSYEQYF

v_gene: TRBV20-1
j_gene: TRBJ1-4
CDR3aa: CSASRGKGEKLFF

v_gene: TRBV19
j_gene: TRBJ2-5
CDR3aa: CASRSQLVQETQYF

v_gene: TRBV28
j_gene: TRBJ2-2
CDR3aa: CASARPVITGELFF

v_gene: TRBV20-1
j_gene: TRBJ2-5
CDR3aa: CSAREGLAPQETQYF

v_gene: TRBV7-2
j_gene: TRBJ2-5
CDR3aa: CASSFYKLAGGRETQYF

v_gene: TRBV20-1
j_gene: TRBJ1-1
CDR3aa: CSARWRSLAEAFF

v_gene: TRBV4-3
j_gene: TRBJ2-6
CDR3aa: CASSQHSSGANVLTF

v_gene: TRBV28
j_gene: TRBJ2-7
CDR3aa: CASTGGRQGAYEQYF

v_gene: TRBV6-1
j_gene: TRBJ1-3
CDR3aa: CASSPWRSGNTIYF

v_gene: TRBV27
j_gene: TRBJ2-6
CDR3aa: CASGLWGLGANVLTF

v_gene: TRBV4-1
j_gene: TRBJ2-5
CDR3aa: CASSQADRGTETQYF

v_gene: TRBV6-1
j_gene: TRBJ2-1
CDR3aa: CASQIHTNEQFF

v_gene: TRBV7-9
j_gene: TRBJ1-5
CDR3aa: CASSLGSGSGNQPQHF

v_gene: TRBV27
j_gene: TRBJ2-5
CDR3aa: CASSLFSGRKETQYF